This T cell receptor (beta chain) was obtained from a study of blood T cell repertoires in COVID-19. Study summary: Samples representing acute and convalescent COVID-19 were sourced from the United States, Italy and Spain. T cells, B-cell-depleted T cells, or PBMCs provided the cDNA or gDNA that served as material.

Original handling: Cell counts per sample came from amplifying reference gene primers. TCRdb keeps only in-frame clones here, not all; method: immunoSEQ multiplex PCR. The V and J calls and clone size were taken over from that table, and D and trimming were inferred from the DNA. Of over 120,000 clones listed, approximately 87% are singletons. CDR1 and CDR2 (germline): SNHLY, FYNNEI. Trimming removed 8 bases from V and 0 bases from J, with 11 bases in between. The CDR3 totals 14 residues. This clone was counted a few times. The chain links TRBV2 to TRBJ2-1; D call uncertain. This clonotype was obtained from a human donor in a cohort sampled during active COVID-19. Material for sequencing was peripheral blood. The CDR3 loop reads CASSSLPSYNEQFF. The CDR3 region has the DNA TGTGCCAGCTCTAGTTTGCCCTCCTACAATGAGCAGTTCTTC.